This TCR beta chain was identified during a study of blood T cell repertoires in COVID-19. Whole-study context: Some COVID-19 samples were acute and others convalescent; all came from the United States, Italy and Spain. Nucleic acid was either cDNA or gDNA, and it came from T cells, B-cell-depleted T cells, or PBMCs.

Per the original data handling: From reference gene primer amplification, estimates of nucleated cell counts were derived. Sequenced by immunoSEQ multiplex PCR; TCRdb stores in-frame clones only, minus some. Clone size and V and J calls were adopted from that table, with D and trimming inferred from the DNA. The sample includes 200,000 to 250,000 clones, about nine tenths of them seen just once. The CDR3 extends over 11 amino acids. From germline, CDR1 is MDHEN and CDR2 SYDVKM. V was trimmed by 5 bases and J by 8 bases, leaving 9 bases between them. This clonotype was sampled from a man aged 60 to 75 with acute or convalescent COVID-19. Sequencing was carried out using peripheral blood. The rearrangement joins TRBV28 to TRBJ1-2; possibly TRBD1 for D (6 bases). CDR3 residues: CASSHRAGYTF. CDR3 coding DNA: TGTGCCAGCAGTCACAGGGCCGGCTACACCTTC.